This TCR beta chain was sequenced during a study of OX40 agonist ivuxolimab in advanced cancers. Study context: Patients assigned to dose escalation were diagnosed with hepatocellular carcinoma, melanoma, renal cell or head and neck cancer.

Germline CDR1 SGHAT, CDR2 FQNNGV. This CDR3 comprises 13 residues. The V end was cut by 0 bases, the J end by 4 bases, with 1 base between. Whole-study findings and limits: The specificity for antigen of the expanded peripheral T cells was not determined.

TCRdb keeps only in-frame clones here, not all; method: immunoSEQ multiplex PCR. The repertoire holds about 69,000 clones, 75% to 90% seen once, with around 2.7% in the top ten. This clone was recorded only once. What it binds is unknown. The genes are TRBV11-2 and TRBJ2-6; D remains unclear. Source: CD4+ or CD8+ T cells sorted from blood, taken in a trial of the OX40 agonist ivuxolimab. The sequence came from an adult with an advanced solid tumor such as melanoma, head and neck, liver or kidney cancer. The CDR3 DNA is TGTGCCAGCAGCTTAGAAGGGGCCAACGTCCTGACTTTC. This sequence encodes CASSLEGANVLTF. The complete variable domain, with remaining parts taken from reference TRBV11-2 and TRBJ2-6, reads EAGVAQSPRYKIIEKRQSVAFWCNPISGHATLYWYQQILGQGPKLLIQFQNNGVVDDSQLPKDRFSAERLKGVDSTLKIQPAKLEDSAVYLCASSLEGANVLTFGAGSRLTVL.